A single sample gave rise to the 22 T cell receptor beta chains below, sequenced in a study of blood T cell repertoires in COVID-19. The repertoire was sequenced with immunoSEQ multiplex PCR; TCRdb's copy has only in-frame clones and lacks some. The sample records approximately 140,000 clones, roughly 87% being singletons. The sequencing sample was made of peripheral blood. These receptors were taken from a woman aged 55-70 years with active or convalescent COVID-19.

J is TRBJ2-7 and V is TRBV29-1, with D tentatively TRBD1 (5 bases). Between the trimmed V and J ends, which lost 3 bases and 0 bases, there was a span of 12 bases. Looked up from germline, CDR1 is SQVTM and CDR2 is ANQGSEA. This CDR3 contains 14 residues. CDR3 DNA sequence: TGCAGCGTTGAGGTGGCAGGGATCTCCTACGAGCAGTACTTC. Translated: CSVEVAGISYEQYF.

CDR3 amino acids: CASSVSGGTDTQYF. The CDR3 bases are TGCGCCAGCAGTGTTAGCGGGGGCACAGATACGCAGTATTTT. This chain uses TRBV10-2 with TRBJ2-3; TRBD2 matches 8 bases. V lost 4 bases to trimming and J lost 1 base; unmatched junction nucleotides: 1. The CDR3 runs to 14 residues. Germline V gene lookup returns CDR1 WSHSY and CDR2 SAAADI.

The gene calls are TRBV6-5 and TRBJ1-4; a possible D gene is TRBD1 (5 bases). The germline V gene encodes CDR1 MNHEY and CDR2 SVGAGI. The CDR3 has 14 residues. With 7 bases removed from V and 6 bases from J, the gap between germline ends came to 15 bases. DNA for the CDR3: TGTGCCAGCATATCCACAGGAGGGGATGAAAAACTGTTTTTT. Its protein product is CASISTGGDEKLFF.

The chain recombines TRBV6-5 with TRBJ1-1; perhaps TRBD1 as D (6 bases). From germline, CDR1 is MNHEY and CDR2 SVGAGI. Trimming left V 5 bases short and J 4 bases short, with 14 bases between. The CDR3 has 14 residues. The CDR3 coding sequence is TGTGCCAGCAGTAAAACAGGGTTAGGCACTGAAGCTTTCTTT. Its protein is CASSKTGLGTEAFF.

This clone occurred a few times. This rearrangement joins TRBV6-6 to TRBJ1-4; 10 bases map to TRBD1. The CDR3 has 15 amino acids. V lost 6 bases and J lost 8; bases outside the gene matches: 9. The germline V gene encodes CDR1 MNHNY and CDR2 SVGAGI (reference sequence). Here the CDR3 DNA reads TGTGCCAGCAGGGCCGGGGACAGGGGCCTAGAAAAACTGTTTTTT. It translates to CASRAGDRGLEKLFF.

Details on this clone: The sample carries other DNA sequences with the same CDR3. The CDR3 DNA sequence: TGTGCCAGCAGCTTGGACGGGGGGGGCCGAACGGCCTACGAGCAGTACTTC. Its translation is CASSLDGGGRTAYEQYF. The V gene is TRBV7-2, the J gene TRBJ2-7; 8 positions agree with TRBD2. The CDR3 runs 17 residues. Germline lookup yields CDR1 SGHTA and CDR2 FQGNSA. V lost 3 bases and J lost 2; bases outside the gene matches: 12.

V and J are TRBV13 and TRBJ2-7; 8 nucleotides match TRBD1. The CDR3 runs 16 residues. Germline values: CDR1 PRHDT, CDR2 FYEKMQ (reference sequence). V was pared by 1 base and J by 4 bases, with 9 bases of the junction left unmatched. CDR3: CASSLEGPGGEYEQYF. The DNA for the CDR3 is TGTGCCAGCAGCTTAGAAGGGCCAGGGGGCGAGTACGAGCAGTACTTC.

The chain joins TRBV4-1 to TRBJ1-4; weak D call: TRBD1 (5 bases). CDR1 and CDR2 (germline): MGHRA, YSYEKL. CDR3 length equals 14 residues. V was shortened by 5 bases and J by 5 bases, with 12 bases between the two germline ends. This CDR3 is CASSLAGRNEKLFF. Here the CDR3 DNA reads TGCGCCAGCAGCTTGGCAGGGAGGAATGAAAAACTGTTTTTT.

This clone was seen only once. The chain is built from TRBV11-2 and TRBJ1-4; possibly TRBD1 for D (5 bases). CDR3 length equals 13 residues. The V end lost 6 bases, the J end lost 8 bases, and 13 bases lay between the germline ends. The germline V gene encodes CDR1 SGHAT and CDR2 FQNNGV. CDR3 region: CASSRVGGEKLFF. The CDR3 nucleotides read TGTGCCAGCAGTCGGGTGGGGGGAGAAAAACTGTTTTTT.

This clone was observed once. The rearrangement uses TRBV12-3 or TRBV12-4 and TRBJ1-1; D gene uncertain. V dropped 5 bases and J dropped 3 bases, with 7 bases sitting between them. CDR3 length equals 12 residues. CDR3 nucleotides: TGTGCCAGCAGTGAAACGGACACTGAAGCTTTCTTT. Translating it yields CASSETDTEAFF.

Only one count was recorded for this clone. V usage is TRBV7-8 and J usage is TRBJ2-1; 12 bases line up with TRBD2. The CDR3 sequence is 19 residues long. Looked up from germline, CDR1 is SGHVS and CDR2 is FQNEAQ. V gave up 1 base and J gave up 0 bases; unmatched junction bases: 7. DNA for the CDR3: TGTGCCAGCAGCTTAGAACTAGCGGGGGGTACGAGCTCCTACAATGAGCAGTTCTTC. Its protein is CASSLELAGGTSSYNEQFF.

This clone was recorded a few times. The chain links TRBV30 to TRBJ2-1, with D possibly TRBD2 on 6 matching bases. CDR1 and CDR2 from the germline V gene are GTSNPN and SVGIG (reference sequence). The V end lost 1 base, the J end lost 0 bases, and 13 bases lay between the germline ends. The CDR3 has 16 residues. The CDR3 is CAWSGLAGSSYNEQFF. For the CDR3, the DNA is TGTGCCTGGAGTGGATTGGCGGGGTCCTCCTACAATGAGCAGTTCTTC.

The V and J genes are TRBV3-1 (or the pseudogene TRBV3-2) and TRBJ2-1; 8 bases fit TRBD2. With V trimmed by 0 bases and J by 7 bases, 8 bases remained unmatched. From germline, CDR1 is LGHDT and CDR2 YNNKEL (reference sequence). The CDR3 spans 16 residues. CDR3 in DNA: TGTGCCAGCAGCCAAGATCCGGGGGGGGCCGGGAATGAGCAGTTCTTC. It translates to CASSQDPGGAGNEQFF.

The chain couples TRBV2 to TRBJ1-1; the match to TRBD1 covers 7 bases. This CDR3 is built from 13 residues. CDR1 SNHLY and CDR2 FYNNEI come from the germline V gene. The trim removed 9 bases at V and 1 base at J, leaving 5 bases unmatched. CDR3 DNA sequence: TGTGCCAGTACAGGGGCCACGAACACTGAAGCTTTCTTT. Translated, it gives CASTGATNTEAFF.

The chain combines TRBV6-4 with TRBJ1-2; no reliable D call. The ends were cut back, 8 bases at V and 8 bases at J, with 12 bases in the middle. Germline-derived CDR1 and CDR2 are MRHNA and SNTAGT. The CDR3 is 11 residues long. The chain's CDR3 is CASRGEVGYTF. CDR3 DNA sequence: TGTGCCAGCCGAGGAGAGGTGGGCTACACCTTC.

The chain employs TRBV7-2 and TRBJ2-1; TRBD1 aligns across 8 bases. The CDR3 spans 17 residues. The germline gives CDR1 SGHTA, CDR2 FQGNSA. With 1 base clipped from V and 3 bases from J, the junction kept 8 bases outside the gene matches. The CDR3 nucleotides are TGTGCCAGCAGCTTAGGGGAAGACAGGGGACACTACAATGAGCAGTTCTTC. Translated, it gives CASSLGEDRGHYNEQFF.

CDR3 amino acids: CSATGGGSGEQYF. Written as DNA, the CDR3 is TGCAGCGCCACCGGGGGGGGTTCGGGCGAGCAGTACTTC. V and J are TRBV29-1 and TRBJ2-7; 8 bases line up with TRBD2. This CDR3 spans 13 amino acids. The junction had 11 bases not matched to a gene; V was cut back by 7 bases and J by 6 bases. Germline lookup yields CDR1 SQVTM and CDR2 ANQGSEA.

This rearrangement joins TRBV4-3 to TRBJ1-5, with unresolved D. V lost 0 bases, J lost 0 bases, and 6 bases lay in between. This CDR3 spans 15 amino acids. Germline-derived CDR1 and CDR2 are LGHNA and YSLEER. CDR3 residues: CASSQEEGSNQPQHF. The CDR3 DNA sequence: TGCGCCAGCAGCCAAGAGGAGGGTAGCAATCAGCCCCAGCATTTT.

V gene TRBV7-9 combines with J gene TRBJ2-2; the match to TRBD1 covers 8 bases. J gave up 3 bases and V 5 bases, and 5 bases lay outside the gene matches. This CDR3 contains 15 residues. Germline assignment: CDR1 SEHNR and CDR2 FQNEAQ (reference sequence). CDR3 in DNA: TGTGCCAGCAGCGTATGGACAGGGTACACCGGGGAGCTGTTTTTT. Protein: CASSVWTGYTGELFF.

J is TRBJ1-5 and V is TRBV7-2; 8 nucleotides line up with TRBD1. The V gene's germline CDR1 is SGHTA and CDR2 FQGNSA. The CDR3 loop spans 12 amino acids. V shed 10 bases and J 5 bases; nucleotides not matched to a gene: 4. This CDR3 is CATGQGYQPQHF. CDR3 in DNA: TGTGCCACAGGACAGGGCTATCAGCCCCAGCATTTT.

This clone was observed at least ten times. The V and J genes are TRBV11-2 and TRBJ2-3, with 8 bases lining up with TRBD1. This CDR3 region has 15 residues. Germline CDR1 and CDR2: SGHAT and FQNNGV. J was trimmed by 3 bases and V by 5 bases; bases with no gene match: 7. CDR3 sequence: CASSPRGDRTDTQYF. Here the CDR3 DNA reads TGTGCCAGCAGCCCCAGGGGGGACAGGACAGATACGCAGTATTTT.

The sample holds one count of this clone. The V call is TRBV11-2, the J call TRBJ2-5; 11 bases are shared with TRBD2. This CDR3 has 15 residues. After removal of 1 base from V and 4 bases from J, the junction contained 2 bases not matched to a gene. CDR1 is SGHAT and CDR2 is FQNNGV in the germline V gene. The CDR3 DNA is TGTGCCAGCAGCTTAGCTAGCGGGGGGCTAGAGACCCAGTACTTC. It specifies CASSLASGGLETQYF.